These 3 T cell receptor beta chains originate from one sample sequenced in a study of PD-L1 blockade in urothelial cancer. Time point given: peripheral blood 6 weeks after treatment start. Measured with immunoSEQ multiplex PCR; TCRdb has only the in-frame clones, and not every one. The table has 80,000 to 95,000 clones, around 78% seen once. This specimen consisted of PBMCs, obtained around atezolizumab (anti-PD-L1) treatment. These TCRs come from a man in his sixties or seventies with urothelial cancer.

J is TRBJ1-1 and V is TRBV5-1; 11 nucleotides line up with TRBD1. Losses at the gene ends were 1 base for V and 6 bases for J; bases not matched to a gene: 11. The CDR3 spans 17 residues. Germline V lookup: CDR1 SGHRS, CDR2 YFSETQ. This CDR3 is CASSLSGTGGYVAEAFF. The CDR3 DNA follows: TGCGCCAGCAGCTTGTCCGGGACAGGGGGTTACGTGGCTGAAGCTTTCTTT.

The rearrangement uses TRBV5-4 and TRBJ2-1, with 8 bases aligning to TRBD2. Germline CDR1 and CDR2: SGHNT and YYREEE (reference sequence). With 0 bases clipped from V and 6 bases from J, the junction kept 11 bases outside the gene matches. The CDR3 consists of 17 residues. The CDR3 nucleotides are TGTGCCAGCAGCTTGGGGGAGGGCGGGGGGCCGGCCAATGAGCAGTTCTTC. Protein: CASSLGEGGGPANEQFF. The complete variable domain, with remaining parts taken from reference TRBV5-4 and TRBJ2-1, reads ETGVTQSPTHLIKTRGQQVTLRCSSQSGHNTVSWYQQALGQGPQFIFQYYREEENGRGNFPPRFSGLQFPNYSSELNVNALELDDSALYLCASSLGEGGGPANEQFFGPGTRLTVL.

The chain recombines TRBV11-1 with TRBJ1-2; D remains unclear. CDR1 is SGHAT, CDR2 FQDESV, per germline (reference sequence). There are 17 residues in the CDR3. V was trimmed by 1 base and J by 0 bases, leaving 15 bases between them. The CDR3: CASSLDLGARSNYGYTF. The CDR3 nucleotides read TGTGCCAGCAGCTTAGATCTGGGCGCCCGATCTAACTATGGCTACACCTTC. Full variable domain (outside the CDR3, taken from reference TRBV11-1 and TRBJ1-2): EAEVAQSPRYKITEKSQAVAFWCDPISGHATLYWYRQILGQGPELLVQFQDESVVDDSQLPKDRFSAERLKGVDSTLKIQPAELGDSAMYLCASSLDLGARSNYGYTFGSGTRLTVV.